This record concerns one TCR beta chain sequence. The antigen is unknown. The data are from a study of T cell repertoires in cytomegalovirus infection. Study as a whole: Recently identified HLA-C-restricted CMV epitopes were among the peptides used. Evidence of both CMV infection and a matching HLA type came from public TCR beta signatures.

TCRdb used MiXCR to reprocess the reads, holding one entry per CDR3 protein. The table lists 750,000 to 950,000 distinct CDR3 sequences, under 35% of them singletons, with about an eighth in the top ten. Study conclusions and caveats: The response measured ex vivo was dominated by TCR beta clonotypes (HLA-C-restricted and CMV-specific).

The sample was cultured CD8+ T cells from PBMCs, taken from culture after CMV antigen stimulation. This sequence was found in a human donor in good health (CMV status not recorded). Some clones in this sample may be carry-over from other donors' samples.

CDR3 sequence: CASSLGGADRVRPRSEQFF. The CDR3 region has the DNA TGTGCCAGCAGCTTAGGAGGGGCCGACAGGGTTCGGCCCCGCTCCGAGCAGTTCTTC. The chain is built from TRBV7-9 and TRBJ2-1; 7 positions agree with TRBD1. The J segment lost 10 bases and the V segment lost 1 base, leaving 22 bases of the junction unmatched. CDR1 SEHNR and CDR2 FQNEAQ come from the germline V gene (reference sequence). This CDR3 is built from 19 residues.